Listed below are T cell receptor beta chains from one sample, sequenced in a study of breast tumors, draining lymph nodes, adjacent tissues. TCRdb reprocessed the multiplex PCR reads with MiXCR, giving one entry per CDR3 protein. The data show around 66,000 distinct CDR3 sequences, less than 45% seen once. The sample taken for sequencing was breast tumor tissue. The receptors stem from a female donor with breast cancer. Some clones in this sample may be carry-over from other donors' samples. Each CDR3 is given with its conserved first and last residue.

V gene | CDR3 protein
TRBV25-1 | CASSASRTNYGYTF
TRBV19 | CASSIASGLTDTQYF
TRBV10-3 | CAISSRDRVGNTEAFF
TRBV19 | CASSFPLGSGTVSGNTIHF
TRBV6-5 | CASSYLPASSNQPQHF
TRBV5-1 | CASSSILPEEGYTF
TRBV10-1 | CASSEGGTRNYYEQYF
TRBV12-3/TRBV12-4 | CASRRQGAGGNTIYF
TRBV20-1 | CSASFLRGFFGHEQFF
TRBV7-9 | CASSFSTLNGYTF